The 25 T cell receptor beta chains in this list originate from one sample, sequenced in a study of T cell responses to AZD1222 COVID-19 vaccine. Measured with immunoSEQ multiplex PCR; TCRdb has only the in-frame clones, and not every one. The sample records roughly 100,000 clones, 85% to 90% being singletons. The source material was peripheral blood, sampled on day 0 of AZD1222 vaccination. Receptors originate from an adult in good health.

Written as DNA, the CDR3 is TGTGCCAGCACCCAAGAGGGGTTTGGGGCCAACGTCCTGACTTTC. This encodes CASTQEGFGANVLTF. J is TRBJ2-6 and V is TRBV27; D is perhaps TRBD1 or TRBD2 (5 bases each). The ends were cut back, 7 bases at V and 3 bases at J, with 13 bases in the middle. The CDR3 has 15 residues. The germline gives CDR1 MNHEY, CDR2 SMNVEV (reference sequence). The whole variable domain, filled in from reference TRBV27 and TRBJ2-6, reads EAQVTQNPRYLITVTGKKLTVTCSQNMNHEYMSWYRQDPGLGLRQIYYSMNVEVTDKGDVPEGYKVSRKEKRNFPLILESPSPNQTSLYFCASTQEGFGANVLTFGAGSRLTVL.

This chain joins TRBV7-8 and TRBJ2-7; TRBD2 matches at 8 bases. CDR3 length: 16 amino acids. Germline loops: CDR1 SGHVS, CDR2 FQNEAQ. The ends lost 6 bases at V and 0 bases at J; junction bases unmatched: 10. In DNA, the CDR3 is TGTGCCAGCAGTCGTGGGACGGGAGGGAGCTCCTACGAGCAGTACTTC. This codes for CASSRGTGGSSYEQYF.

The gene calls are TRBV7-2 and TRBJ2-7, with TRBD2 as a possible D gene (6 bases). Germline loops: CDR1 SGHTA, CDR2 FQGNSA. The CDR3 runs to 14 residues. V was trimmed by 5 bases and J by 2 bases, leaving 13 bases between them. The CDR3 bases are TGTGCCAGCAGCCCCCAGGAGGGGACCTACGAGCAGTACTTC. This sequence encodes CASSPQEGTYEQYF.

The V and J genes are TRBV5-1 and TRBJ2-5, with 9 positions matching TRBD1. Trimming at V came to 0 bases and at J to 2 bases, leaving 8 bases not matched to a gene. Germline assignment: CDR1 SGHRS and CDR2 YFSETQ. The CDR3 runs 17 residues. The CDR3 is CASSLGDQGTGQETQYF. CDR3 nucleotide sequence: TGCGCCAGCAGCTTGGGGGACCAAGGGACAGGGCAAGAGACCCAGTACTTC.

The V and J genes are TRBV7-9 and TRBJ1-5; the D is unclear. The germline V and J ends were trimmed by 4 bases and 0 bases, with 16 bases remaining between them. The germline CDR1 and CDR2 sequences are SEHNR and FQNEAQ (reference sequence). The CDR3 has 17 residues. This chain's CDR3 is CASSSAPGVNSNQPQHF. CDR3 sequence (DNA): TGTGCCAGCAGCTCAGCCCCCGGGGTGAATAGCAATCAGCCCCAGCATTTT.

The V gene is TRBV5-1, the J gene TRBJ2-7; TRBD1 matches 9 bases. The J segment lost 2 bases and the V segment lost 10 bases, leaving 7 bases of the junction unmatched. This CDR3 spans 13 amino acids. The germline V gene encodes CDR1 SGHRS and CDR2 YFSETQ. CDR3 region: CASRDRDTYEQYF. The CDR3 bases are TGCGCCTCCCGGGACAGGGATACCTACGAGCAGTACTTC.

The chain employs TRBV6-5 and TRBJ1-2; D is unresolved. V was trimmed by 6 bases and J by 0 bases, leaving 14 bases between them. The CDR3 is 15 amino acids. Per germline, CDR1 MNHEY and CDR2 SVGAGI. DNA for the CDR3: TGTGCCAGCAGGGTAGCTTCTATCGCTAACTATGGCTACACCTTC. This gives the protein CASRVASIANYGYTF.

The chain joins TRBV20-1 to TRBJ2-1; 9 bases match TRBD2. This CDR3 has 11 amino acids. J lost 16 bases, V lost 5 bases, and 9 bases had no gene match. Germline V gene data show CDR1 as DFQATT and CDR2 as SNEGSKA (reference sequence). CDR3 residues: CSASSTSGGFF. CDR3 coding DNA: TGCAGTGCTTCTTCGACTAGCGGTGGATTCTTC.

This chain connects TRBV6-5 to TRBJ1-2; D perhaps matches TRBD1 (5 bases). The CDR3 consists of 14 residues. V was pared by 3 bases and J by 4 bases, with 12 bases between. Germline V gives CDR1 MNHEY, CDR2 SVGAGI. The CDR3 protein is CASSYGGVGYGYTF. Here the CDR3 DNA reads TGTGCCAGCAGTTATGGGGGGGTAGGCTATGGCTACACCTTC.

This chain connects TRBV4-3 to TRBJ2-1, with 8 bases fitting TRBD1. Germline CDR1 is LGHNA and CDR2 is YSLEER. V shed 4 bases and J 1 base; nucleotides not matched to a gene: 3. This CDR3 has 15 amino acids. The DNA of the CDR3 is TGCGCCAGCAGCCCGGACAGGGTGTCCTACAATGAGCAGTTCTTC. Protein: CASSPDRVSYNEQFF.

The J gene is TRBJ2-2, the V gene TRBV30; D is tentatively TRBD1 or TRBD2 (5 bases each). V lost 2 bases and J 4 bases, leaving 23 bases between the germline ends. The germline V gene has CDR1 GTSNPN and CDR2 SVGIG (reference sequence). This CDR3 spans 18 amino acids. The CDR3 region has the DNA TGTGCCTGGAGTCCTTATTCCCCGATTAGGGACCTCACCGGGGAGCTGTTTTTT. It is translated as CAWSPYSPIRDLTGELFF.

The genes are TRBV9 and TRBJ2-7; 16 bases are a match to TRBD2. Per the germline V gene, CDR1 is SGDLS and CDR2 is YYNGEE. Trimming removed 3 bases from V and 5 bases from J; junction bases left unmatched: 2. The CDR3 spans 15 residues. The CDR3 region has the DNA TGTGCCAGCAGCGCGGGACTAGCGGGAGGGCACGAGCAGTACTTC. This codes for CASSAGLAGGHEQYF.

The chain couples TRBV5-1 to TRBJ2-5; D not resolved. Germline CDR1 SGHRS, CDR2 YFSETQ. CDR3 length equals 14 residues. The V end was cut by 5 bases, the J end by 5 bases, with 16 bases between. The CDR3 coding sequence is TGCGCCAGCAGTCGCGCGGCCGGCGCCGAGACCCAGTACTTC. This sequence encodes CASSRAAGAETQYF.

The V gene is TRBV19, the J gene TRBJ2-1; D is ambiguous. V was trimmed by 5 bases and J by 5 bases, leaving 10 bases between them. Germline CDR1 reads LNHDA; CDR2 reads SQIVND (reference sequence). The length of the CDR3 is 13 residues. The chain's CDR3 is CASSPGSHNEQFF. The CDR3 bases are TGTGCCAGTAGTCCTGGTAGCCACAATGAGCAGTTCTTC.

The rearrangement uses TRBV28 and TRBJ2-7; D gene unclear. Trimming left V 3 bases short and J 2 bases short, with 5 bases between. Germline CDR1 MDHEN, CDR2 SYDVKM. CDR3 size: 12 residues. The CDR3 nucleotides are TGTGCCAGCAGTTTGGCCCCCTACGAGCAGTACTTC. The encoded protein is CASSLAPYEQYF.

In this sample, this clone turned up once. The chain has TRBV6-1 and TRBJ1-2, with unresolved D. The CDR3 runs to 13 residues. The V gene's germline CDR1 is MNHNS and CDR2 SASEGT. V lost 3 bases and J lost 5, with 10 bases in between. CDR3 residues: CASSEADGYGYTF. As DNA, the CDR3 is TGTGCCAGCAGTGAGGCAGACGGATATGGCTACACCTTC.

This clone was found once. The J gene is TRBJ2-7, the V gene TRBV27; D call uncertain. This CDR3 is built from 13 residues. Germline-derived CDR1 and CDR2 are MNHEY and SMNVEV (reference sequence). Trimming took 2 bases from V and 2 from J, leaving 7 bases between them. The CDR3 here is CASSLMATYEQYF. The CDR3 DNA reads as TGTGCCAGCAGTTTAATGGCGACCTACGAGCAGTACTTC.

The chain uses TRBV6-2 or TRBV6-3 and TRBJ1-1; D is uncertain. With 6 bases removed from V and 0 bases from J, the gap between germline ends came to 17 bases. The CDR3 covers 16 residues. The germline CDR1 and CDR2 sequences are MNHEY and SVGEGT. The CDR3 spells CASSPTRFRMNTEAFF. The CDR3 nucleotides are TGTGCCAGCAGCCCTACTCGATTTAGGATGAACACTGAAGCTTTCTTT.

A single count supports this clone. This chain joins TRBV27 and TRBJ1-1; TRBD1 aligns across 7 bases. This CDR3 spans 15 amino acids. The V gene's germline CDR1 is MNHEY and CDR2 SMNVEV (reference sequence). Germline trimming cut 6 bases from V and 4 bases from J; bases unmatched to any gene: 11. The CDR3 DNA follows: TGTGCCAGCAGGGACAGTACAGGGGCAGGCACTGAAGCTTTCTTT. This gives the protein CASRDSTGAGTEAFF.

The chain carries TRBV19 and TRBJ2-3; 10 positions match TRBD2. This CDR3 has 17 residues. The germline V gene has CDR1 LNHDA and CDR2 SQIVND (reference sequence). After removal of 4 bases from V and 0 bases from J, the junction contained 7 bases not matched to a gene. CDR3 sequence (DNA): TGTGCCAGTAGTACCCTAGCGGGGGCCCCGAGCACAGATACGCAGTATTTT. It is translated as CASSTLAGAPSTDTQYF.

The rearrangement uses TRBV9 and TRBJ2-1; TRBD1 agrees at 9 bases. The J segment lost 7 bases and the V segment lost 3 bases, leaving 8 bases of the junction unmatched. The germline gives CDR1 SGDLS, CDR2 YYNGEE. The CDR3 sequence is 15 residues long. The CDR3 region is CASSARDRVGNEQFF. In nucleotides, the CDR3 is TGTGCCAGCAGCGCGAGGGACAGGGTAGGAAATGAGCAGTTCTTC.

CDR3 in amino acids: CASSLSQGLVVSTEAFF. CDR3 bases: TGTGCCAGCAGCCTCTCCCAGGGGCTGGTTGTGAGCACTGAAGCTTTCTTT. V and J are TRBV6-2 or TRBV6-3 and TRBJ1-1; possible D gene TRBD1, 6 bases. This CDR3 spans 17 amino acids. Germline CDR1 reads MNHEY; CDR2 reads SVGEGT. Trimming shortened V by 6 bases and J by 4 bases, and 24 bases separated the two germline ends.

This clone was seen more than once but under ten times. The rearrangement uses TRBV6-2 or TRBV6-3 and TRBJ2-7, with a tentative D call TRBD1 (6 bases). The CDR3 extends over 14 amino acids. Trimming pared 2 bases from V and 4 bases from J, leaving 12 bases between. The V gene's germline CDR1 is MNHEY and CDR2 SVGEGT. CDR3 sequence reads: CASSYRDTRYEQYF. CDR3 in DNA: TGTGCCAGCAGTTACCGGGACACCCGTTACGAGCAGTACTTC.

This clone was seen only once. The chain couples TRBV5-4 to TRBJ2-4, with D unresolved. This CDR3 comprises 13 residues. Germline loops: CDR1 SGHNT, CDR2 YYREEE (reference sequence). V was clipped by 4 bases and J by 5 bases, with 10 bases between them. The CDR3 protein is CASSDPGQNIQYF. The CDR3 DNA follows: TGTGCCAGCAGCGACCCCGGGCAAAACATTCAGTACTTC.

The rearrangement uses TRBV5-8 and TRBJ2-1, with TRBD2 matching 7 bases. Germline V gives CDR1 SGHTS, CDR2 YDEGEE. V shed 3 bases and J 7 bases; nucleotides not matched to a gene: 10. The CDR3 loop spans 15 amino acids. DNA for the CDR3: TGTGCCAGCAGCTCCGGGGGGAGAACTTTTAATGAGCAGTTCTTC. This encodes CASSSGGRTFNEQFF.